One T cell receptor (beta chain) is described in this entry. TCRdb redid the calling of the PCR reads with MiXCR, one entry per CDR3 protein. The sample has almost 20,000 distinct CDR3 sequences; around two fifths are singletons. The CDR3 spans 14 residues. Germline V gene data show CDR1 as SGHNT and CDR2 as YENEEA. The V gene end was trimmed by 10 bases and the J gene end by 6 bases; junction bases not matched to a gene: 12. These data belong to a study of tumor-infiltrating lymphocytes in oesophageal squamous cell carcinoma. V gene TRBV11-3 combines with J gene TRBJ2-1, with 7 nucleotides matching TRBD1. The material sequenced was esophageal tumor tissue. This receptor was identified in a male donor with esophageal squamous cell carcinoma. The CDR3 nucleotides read TGTGCCACTAACCGGGACAGCGTGGTCAATGAGCAGTTCTTC. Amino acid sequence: CATNRDSVVNEQFF.